This record concerns one T cell receptor beta chain sequence. The table lists this clonotype with many counts. Its recognized antigen is unknown. There are no base qualities to consult, and no much larger clone falls within one base. This specimen comes from a study of neurological immune-mediated disorders (dated by TCRdb to about 2019). As for the study more broadly: Among the roughly 34 multiple sclerosis patients, relapsing-remitting MS was present in around 30 and secondary progressive MS was present in 3. Peripheral blood TCR-beta repertoires from patients with HTLV-I-associated myelopathy (HAM/TSP), patients with multiple sclerosis, and healthy controls were compared in the study using UMI-based sequencing. Alongside PBMC samples, the set of about 100 TCR-beta libraries contained longitudinal samples, technical triplicates, and paired CD4+ and CD8+ T-cell subsets that had been sorted. Each longitudinal HAM/TSP and healthy donor was sampled at 3 time-points spaced at roughly 3-40 month intervals. Of the 68 subjects in the cohort, around 15 were HAM/TSP patients, about 34 were multiple sclerosis patients, and about 20 were healthy controls. The research as a whole found: The highest TCR clonal expansion was observed in HAM/TSP patients, whereas the lowest was observed in MS patients, even when compared with healthy controls. Phylogenetic analysis grouped repertoires from 18 of 34 MS patients into a cluster of related CDR3 sequences, suggesting a possible repertoire-level signature. No identical CDR3 amino acid sequences were shared among expanded clones across subjects, suggesting private TCR-beta repertoires in all groups. The MS cluster was not associated with any clinical or MRI features, and the authors stated that larger cohorts are needed.

cDNA synthesis used template-switch 5'RACE with a primer carrying a 10-nucleotide random unique molecular identifier tagging each TCR transcript. Each sequencing run produced over 190 million TCR-beta sequences covering 15-18 subjects. The RNeasy kit was used for extraction of total RNA. The KAPA Real-time Library Amplification kit was used to amplify TCR-beta VDJ regions with primers targeting the TCR constant region and the 5'RACE anchor. Sample indexes and Illumina adaptors were added in a first PCR, and a second PCR then increased library yield. The roughly 650 bp TCR product was size-selected on a 2% E-gel SizeSelection system after Ampure bead purification. Before pooling, libraries had their quality checked on a Bioanalyzer, their concentration measured with Qubit, and their quantity determined with the Kapa Library Quantification kit. An Illumina HiSeq 2500 was used to sequence the libraries paired-end at 2 x 150 bp. To increase sequence diversity, about 24-32% phiX was spiked into each library pool. Per the original workflow: Quality-filtered reads were processed with the UMI-based MiGEC pipeline, which removed over 75% of raw TCR sequences during error correction. IMGT germline references were used for aligning VDJ genes, and each clonotype was defined as a unique CDR3 amino acid sequence together with its V-J genes. VDJtools evaluated clonal expansion, Shannon diversity and CDR3 relatedness (CalcPairwiseDistances, ClusterSamples); CLCbio workbench built phylogenetic trees. A clone was classed as expanded if it had 8 or more unique UMIs, a cutoff based on coefficient-of-variation modelling across technical triplicates. TCRdb reprocessed the public reads (quality trimming at Q25 with fastp, clone calling with MiXCR) and kept in-frame beta chains. Identical CDR3 protein sequences are pooled into one entry, listed with their most common genes and DNA. The V and J calls and clone size come from TCRdb's table, not from the authors' own analysis. Across this sample there are under 40,000 distinct CDR3 sequences, with roughly 3.1% seen only once. The ten largest account for about 8% of the sample.

The sample's time point label is to be understood as: longitudinal time-point 1 (baseline). For unsorted PBMC libraries, 2 million PBMCs were used after storage in RNAlater at -80 degrees C until RNA extraction. Multiple sclerosis patients were enrolled in a US clinical protocol under which disease progression was evaluated by magnetic resonance imaging. Peripheral blood was subjected to Ficoll-Hypaque density gradient centrifugation to isolate PBMCs, which were then cryopreserved in liquid nitrogen. V and J lose 6 bases and 8 bases, and a span of 11 bases separates them. As encoded in the germline V gene (reference sequence), CDR1 is DFQATT while CDR2 is SNEGSKA. The cysteine opens and the phenylalanine closes a CDR3 of 10 amino acids. Only CDR3 DNA remains: 30 bases, in frame from the first base.

The rearranged chain carries TRBV20-1 and TRBJ2-7; the D gene is unclear. The sequence was obtained from an older woman with multiple sclerosis. The sample was PBMCs. The DNA is as follows: TGCAGTGCCCGCGTGGGTAAGCAGTACTTC. This yields the protein CSARVGKQYF.